One T cell receptor beta chain is described in this entry. Its target is unknown. The PCR was carried out with 60 Vbeta primers and 13 Jbeta primers. Repertoires were generated with immunoSEQ multiplex PCR, while TCRdb's copy carries only in-frame clones and drops some. The table lists roughly 150,000 clones, under 85% of them singletons. Germline CDR1 is SQVTM and CDR2 is ANQGSEA. The V segment lost 7 bases and the J segment 3 bases; nucleotides outside the gene matches: 9. The CDR3 runs 13 residues. This record comes from a study of cytomegalovirus exposure and HLA in healthy donors. Study-level points and caveats: Only CMV serostatus was available as immune exposure information.

This cohort consisted of healthy bone marrow donors. The receptor comes from a woman younger than 35 in good health and CMV-seropositive. The chain couples TRBV29-1 to TRBJ2-7; 7 bases match TRBD1. Sequenced: PBMCs. CDR3 in amino acids: CSAGTDYLYEQYF. In DNA form, the CDR3 reads TGCAGCGCCGGGACAGACTACCTCTACGAGCAGTACTTC.